What follows are 2 T cell receptor beta chains derived from one specimen sequenced in a study of Ad26.COV2.S vaccination and SARS-CoV-2 variants. Some clones are missing from TCRdb's copy, which holds only in-frame ones; the method was immunoSEQ multiplex PCR. The table has roughly 330,000 clones, about 90% seen once. Treatment denoted: around 19 received Ad26.COV2.S at low or high dose, single or two shots; roughly 5 received placebo; per-sample allocation not given. Samples were taken on day 63 after the first vaccine or placebo injection. Sequencing was performed on peripheral blood, taken in a trial of Ad26.COV2.S vaccine versus placebo. The origin of the receptors is a person aged 18 to 65 who received the Ad26.COV2.S COVID-19 vaccine or a placebo.

The genes are TRBV2 and TRBJ1-6, with D perhaps TRBD1 (5 bases). Germline V gene data show CDR1 as SNHLY and CDR2 as FYNNEI. Deletions cut 4 bases from V and 10 bases from J, with 11 bases between. The CDR3 is made up of 13 amino acids. The CDR3 coding sequence is TGTGCCAGCAGTGGGCAGGCAGGGTCACCCCTCCACTTT. The encoded protein is CASSGQAGSPLHF. Complete variable domain (other parts from reference TRBV2 and TRBJ1-6): EPEVTQTPSHQVTQMGQEVILRCVPISNHLYFYWYRQILGQKVEFLVSFYNNEISEKSEIFDDQFSVERPDGSNFTLKIRSTKLEDSAMYFCASSGQAGSPLHFGNGTRLTVT.

This clone was observed once. The J gene is TRBJ1-3, the V gene TRBV5-1; 7 nucleotides agree with TRBD1. From germline, CDR1 is SGHRS and CDR2 YFSETQ. There are 16 residues in the CDR3. V was clipped by 4 bases and J by 0 bases; unmatched bases: 7. CDR3 coding DNA: TGCGCCAGCAGCCCCAGGGACAGCAGCTCTGGAAACACCATATATTTT. Translation: CASSPRDSSSGNTIYF.